One sample yielded the 6 T cell receptor beta chains listed below, sequenced in a study of identifying expanded T cells in peripheral blood. The method was immunoSEQ multiplex PCR; TCRdb's version includes in-frame clones alone and lacks a portion of them. The sample has some 93,000 clones, 88% seen once; the top ten hold around 6%. The sequencing input was blood. The receptors shown here come from a person aged 18-70 years in good health.

The rearrangement joins TRBV25-1 to TRBJ2-3; 7 nucleotides line up with TRBD2. CDR3 length: 17 amino acids. V lost 3 bases and J lost 3; bases outside the gene matches: 12. Germline CDR1 is MGHDK and CDR2 is SYGVNS. DNA for the CDR3: TGTGCCAGCAGTGATATGGGACTAACAAAAGATACAGATACGCAGTATTTT. It translates to CASSDMGLTKDTDTQYF.

The chain uses TRBV10-1 and TRBJ2-7; D might be TRBD1 (6 bases). Trimming left V 9 bases short and J 4 bases short, with 31 bases between. The germline V gene has CDR1 WNHNN and CDR2 SYGVQD (reference sequence). The CDR3 runs 18 residues. CDR3 protein: CASWPRLGQPRLFYEQYF. The DNA for the CDR3 is TGCGCCAGTTGGCCCCGACTCGGACAGCCCCGTCTTTTTTACGAGCAGTACTTC.

The chain employs TRBV28 and TRBJ2-3; D perhaps matches TRBD2 (5 bases). This CDR3 is built from 14 residues. Germline loops: CDR1 MDHEN, CDR2 SYDVKM. Trimming cost V 3 bases and J 1 base, with 8 bases left between them. The CDR3 DNA is TGTGCCAGCAGTTTTCTAGCAGGCACAGATACGCAGTATTTT. Translated: CASSFLAGTDTQYF.

This clone appeared once. The chain employs TRBV5-4 and TRBJ2-5, with no clear D. The CDR3 covers 12 residues. Trimming took 9 bases from V and 5 from J, leaving 14 bases between them. Germline V gene sequence: CDR1 SGHNT, CDR2 YYREEE (reference sequence). In DNA, the CDR3 is TGTGCCATCCCCGTGGCGAAGGAGACCCAGTACTTC. It codes for CAIPVAKETQYF.

This clone was seen only a few times. This chain joins TRBV18 and TRBJ1-5; 8 bases agree with TRBD1. The CDR3 runs 17 residues. Germline V gene sequence: CDR1 KGHSH, CDR2 LQKENI. V shed 6 bases and J 3 bases; nucleotides not matched to a gene: 13. The CDR3 here is CASSPGIRGLINQPQHF. In nucleotides, the CDR3 is TGTGCCAGCTCCCCAGGGATCAGGGGGCTGATCAATCAGCCCCAGCATTTT.

This clone was seen just once. The rearrangement joins TRBV2 to TRBJ1-4; D not certain. V lost 6 bases, J lost 8 bases, and 13 bases lay in between. Germline values: CDR1 SNHLY, CDR2 FYNNEI. The length of the CDR3 is 13 residues. The DNA of the CDR3 is TGTGCCAGCAGCAACCGACGGGGAGAAAAACTGTTTTTT. Amino acids: CASSNRRGEKLFF. The variable domain in full, with the rest retrieved from reference TRBV2 and TRBJ1-4, is EPEVTQTPSHQVTQMGQEVILRCVPISNHLYFYWYRQILGQKVEFLVSFYNNEISEKSEIFDDQFSVERPDGSNFTLKIRSTKLEDSAMYFCASSNRRGEKLFFGSGTQLSVL.